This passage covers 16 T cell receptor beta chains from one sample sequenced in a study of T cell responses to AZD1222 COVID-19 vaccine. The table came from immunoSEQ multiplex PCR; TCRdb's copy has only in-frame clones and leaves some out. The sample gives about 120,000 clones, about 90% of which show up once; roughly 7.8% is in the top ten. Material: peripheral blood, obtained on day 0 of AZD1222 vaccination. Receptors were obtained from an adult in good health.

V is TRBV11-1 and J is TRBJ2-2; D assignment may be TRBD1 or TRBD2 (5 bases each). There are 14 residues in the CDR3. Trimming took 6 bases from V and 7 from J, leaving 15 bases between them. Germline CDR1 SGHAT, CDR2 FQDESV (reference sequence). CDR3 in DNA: TGTGCCAGCAGACCCACGAGGGGAGACGGGGAGCTGTTTTTT. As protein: CASRPTRGDGELFF.

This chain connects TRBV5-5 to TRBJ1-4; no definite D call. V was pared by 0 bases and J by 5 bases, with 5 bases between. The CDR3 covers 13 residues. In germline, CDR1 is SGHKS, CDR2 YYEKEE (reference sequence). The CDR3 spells CASSLEPNEKLFF. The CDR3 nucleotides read TGTGCCAGCAGCTTGGAACCGAATGAAAAACTGTTTTTT.

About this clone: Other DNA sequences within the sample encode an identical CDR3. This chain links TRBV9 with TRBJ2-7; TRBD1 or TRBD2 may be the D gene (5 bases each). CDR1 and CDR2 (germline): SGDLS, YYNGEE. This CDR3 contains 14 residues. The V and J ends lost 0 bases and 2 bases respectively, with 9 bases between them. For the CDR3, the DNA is TGTGCCAGCAGCGTAGGGCCGGGGCCCTACGAGCAGTACTTC. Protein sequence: CASSVGPGPYEQYF.

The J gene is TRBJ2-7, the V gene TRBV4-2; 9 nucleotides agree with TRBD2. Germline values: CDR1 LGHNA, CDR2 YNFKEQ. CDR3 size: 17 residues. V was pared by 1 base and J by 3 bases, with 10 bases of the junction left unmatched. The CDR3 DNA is TGTGCCAGCAGCCAAGGGGTGAATCTAGCGGGGATCTACGAGCAGTACTTC. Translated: CASSQGVNLAGIYEQYF.

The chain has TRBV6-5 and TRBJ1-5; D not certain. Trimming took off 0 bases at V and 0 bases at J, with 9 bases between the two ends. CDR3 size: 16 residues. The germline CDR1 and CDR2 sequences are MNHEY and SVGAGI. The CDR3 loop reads CASSYSWQHSNQPQHF. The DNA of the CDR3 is TGTGCCAGCAGTTACTCGTGGCAGCATAGCAATCAGCCCCAGCATTTT.

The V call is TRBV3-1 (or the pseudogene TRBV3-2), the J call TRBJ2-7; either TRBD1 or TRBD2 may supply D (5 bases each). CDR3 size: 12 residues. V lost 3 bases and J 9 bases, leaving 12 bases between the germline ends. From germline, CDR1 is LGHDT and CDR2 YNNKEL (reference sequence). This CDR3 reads CASSQGDVRQYF. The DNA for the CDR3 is TGTGCCAGCAGCCAGGGGGACGTTCGGCAGTACTTC.

CDR3 in amino acids: CASSLTPGGTDTQYF. In DNA form, the CDR3 reads TGTGCCAGCAGCCTAACTCCCGGAGGCACAGATACGCAGTATTTT. The rearrangement uses TRBV11-2 and TRBJ2-3; the D is unclear. Trimming stripped 5 bases from V and 1 base from J, with 13 bases between. The CDR3 loop spans 15 amino acids. CDR1 and CDR2 from the germline V gene are SGHAT and FQNNGV.

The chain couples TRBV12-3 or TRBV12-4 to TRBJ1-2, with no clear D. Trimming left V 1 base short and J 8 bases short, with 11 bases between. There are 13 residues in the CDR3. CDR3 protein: CASSLVGYWGYTF. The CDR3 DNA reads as TGTGCCAGCAGTTTAGTGGGGTACTGGGGCTACACCTTC.

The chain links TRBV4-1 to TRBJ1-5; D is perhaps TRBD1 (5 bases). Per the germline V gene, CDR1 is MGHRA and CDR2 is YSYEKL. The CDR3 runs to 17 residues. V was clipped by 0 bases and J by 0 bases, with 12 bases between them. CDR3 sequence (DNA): TGCGCCAGCAGCCAAGATAGGGGAGCCTATAGCAATCAGCCCCAGCATTTT. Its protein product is CASSQDRGAYSNQPQHF.

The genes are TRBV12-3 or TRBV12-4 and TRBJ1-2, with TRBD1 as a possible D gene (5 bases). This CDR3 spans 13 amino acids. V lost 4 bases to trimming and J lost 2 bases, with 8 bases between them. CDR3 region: CASSWGVNYGYTF. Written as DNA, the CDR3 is TGTGCCAGCAGTTGGGGGGTAAACTATGGCTACACCTTC.

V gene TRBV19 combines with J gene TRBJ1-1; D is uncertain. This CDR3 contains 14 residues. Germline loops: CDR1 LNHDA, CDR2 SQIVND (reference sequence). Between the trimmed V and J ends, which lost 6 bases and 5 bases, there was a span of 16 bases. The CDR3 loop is CASRDERVRTEAFF. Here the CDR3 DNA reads TGTGCCAGTAGAGATGAGAGGGTACGAACTGAAGCTTTCTTT. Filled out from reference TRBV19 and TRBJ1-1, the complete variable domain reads DGGITQSPKYLFRKEGQNVTLSCEQNLNHDAMYWYRQDPGQGLRLIYYSQIVNDFQKGDIAEGYSVSREKKESFPLTVTSAQKNPTAFYLCASRDERVRTEAFFGQGTRLTVV.

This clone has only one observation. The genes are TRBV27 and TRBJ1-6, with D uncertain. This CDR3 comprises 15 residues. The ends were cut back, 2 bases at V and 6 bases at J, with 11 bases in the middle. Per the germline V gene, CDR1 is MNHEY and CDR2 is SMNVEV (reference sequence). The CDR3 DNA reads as TGTGCCAGCAGTTTAGACCCGGGAATTAATTCACCCCTCCACTTT. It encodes CASSLDPGINSPLHF.

The CDR3 spells CASSSDRGRVDTQYF. The CDR3 coding sequence is TGTGCCAGCAGCTCCGACAGGGGGAGGGTAGATACGCAGTATTTT. The chain is built from TRBV5-6 and TRBJ2-3, with 9 bases matching TRBD1. V lost 3 bases to trimming and J lost 5 bases; unmatched junction nucleotides: 7. The CDR3 consists of 15 residues. CDR1 is SGHDT, CDR2 YYEEEE, per germline.

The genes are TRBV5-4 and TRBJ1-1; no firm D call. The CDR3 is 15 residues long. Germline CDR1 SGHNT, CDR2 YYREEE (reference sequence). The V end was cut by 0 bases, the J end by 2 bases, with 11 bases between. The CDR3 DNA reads TGTGCCAGCAGCTTGGGGCGCTCGGGAAACACTGAAGCTTTCTTT. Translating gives CASSLGRSGNTEAFF.

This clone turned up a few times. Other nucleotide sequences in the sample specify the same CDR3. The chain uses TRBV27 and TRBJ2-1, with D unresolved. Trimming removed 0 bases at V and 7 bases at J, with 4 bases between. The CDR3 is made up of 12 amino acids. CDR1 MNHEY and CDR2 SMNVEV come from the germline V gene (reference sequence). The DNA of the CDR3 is TGTGCCAGCAGTTTATCGAAGAATGAGCAGTTCTTC. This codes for CASSLSKNEQFF.

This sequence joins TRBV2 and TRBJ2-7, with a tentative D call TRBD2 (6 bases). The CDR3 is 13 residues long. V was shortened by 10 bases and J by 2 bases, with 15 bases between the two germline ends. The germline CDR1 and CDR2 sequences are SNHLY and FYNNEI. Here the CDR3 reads CATRETTTYEQYF. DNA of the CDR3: TGTGCCACCCGGGAGACGACGACCTACGAGCAGTACTTC.